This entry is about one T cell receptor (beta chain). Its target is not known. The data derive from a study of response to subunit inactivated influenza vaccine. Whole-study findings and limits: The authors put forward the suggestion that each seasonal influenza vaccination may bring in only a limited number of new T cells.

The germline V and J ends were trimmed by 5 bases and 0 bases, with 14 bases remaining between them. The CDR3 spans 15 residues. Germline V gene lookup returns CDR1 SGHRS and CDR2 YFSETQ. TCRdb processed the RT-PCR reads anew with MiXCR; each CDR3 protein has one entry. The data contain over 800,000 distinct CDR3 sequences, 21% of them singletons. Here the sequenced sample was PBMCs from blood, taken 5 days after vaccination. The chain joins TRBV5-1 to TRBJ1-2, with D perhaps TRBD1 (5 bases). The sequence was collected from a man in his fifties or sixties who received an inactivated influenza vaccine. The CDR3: CASRPGGAANYGYTF. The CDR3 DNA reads TGCGCCAGCAGACCAGGCGGGGCAGCTAACTATGGCTACACCTTC.